The clone carrying this TCR beta chain was recorded at least ten times. TCRdb re-analysed the 5' RACE reads in MiXCR, keeping a single row per CDR3 protein. The top ten clones hold 3% to 4% of a sample with nearly 55,000 distinct CDR3 sequences, more than 20% of them seen once. V dropped 6 bases and J dropped 7; count of bases not matched to a gene: 9. This CDR3 is built from 14 residues. Germline loops: CDR1 SGHRS, CDR2 YFSETQ. The gene calls are TRBV5-1 and TRBJ1-4, with 7 bases fitting TRBD1. The specimen sequenced was tumor-infiltrating naive CD4+ T cells sorted from the breast tumor. The subset denotes: naive CD4+ T cells, CD4+CD45RA+CD25-. The TCR comes from a female donor with breast cancer. The CDR3 is CASTPTGRREKLFF. The CDR3 DNA follows: TGCGCCAGCACTCCGACAGGGCGGCGTGAAAAACTGTTTTTT.